This T cell receptor (beta chain) was identified in a study of cytomegalovirus exposure and HLA in healthy donors. V was shortened by 6 bases and J by 0 bases, with 9 bases between the two germline ends. The CDR3 runs 14 residues. CDR1 SGDLS and CDR2 YYNGEE come from the germline V gene. The PCR used 60 Vbeta and 13 Jbeta primers. Repertoires were generated with immunoSEQ multiplex PCR, while TCRdb's copy carries only in-frame clones and drops some. There are 85,000 to 100,000 clones in the sample; roughly two thirds occur only once, and about 2.5% lies in the top ten. Overall study findings and caveats: Data from an earlier analysis indicated that most TCR beta V segments were productive either about 87% or about 30% of the time.

This clone was counted a single time. The antigen is undetermined. V gene TRBV9 combines with J gene TRBJ1-4; no clear D gene. The receptor was derived from a human donor in good health. Material: PBMCs. CDR3 sequence reads: CASTPGTTNEKLFF. CDR3 nucleotides: TGTGCCAGCACCCCAGGAACAACTAATGAAAAACTGTTTTTT.